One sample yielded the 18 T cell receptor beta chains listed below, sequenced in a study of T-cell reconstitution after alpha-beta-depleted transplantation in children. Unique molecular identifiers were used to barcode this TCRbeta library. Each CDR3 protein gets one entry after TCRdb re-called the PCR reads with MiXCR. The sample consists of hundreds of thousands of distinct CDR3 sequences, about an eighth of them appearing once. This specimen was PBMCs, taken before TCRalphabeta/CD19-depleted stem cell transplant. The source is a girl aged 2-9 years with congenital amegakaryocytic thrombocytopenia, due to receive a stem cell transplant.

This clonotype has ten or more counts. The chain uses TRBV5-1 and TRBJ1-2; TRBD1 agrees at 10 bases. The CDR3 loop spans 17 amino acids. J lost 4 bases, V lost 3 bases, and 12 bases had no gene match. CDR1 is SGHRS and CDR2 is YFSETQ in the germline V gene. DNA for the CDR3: TGCGCCAGCAGCTCTCAAACACCGGGACAGGGGACCTATGGCTACACCTTC. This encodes CASSSQTPGQGTYGYTF.

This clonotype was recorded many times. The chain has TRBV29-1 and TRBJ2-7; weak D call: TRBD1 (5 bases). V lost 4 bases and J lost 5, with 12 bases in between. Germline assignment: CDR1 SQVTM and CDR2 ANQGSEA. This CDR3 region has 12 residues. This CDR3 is CSVGLLGHEQYF. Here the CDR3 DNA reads TGCAGCGTTGGACTTCTGGGGCACGAGCAGTACTTC.

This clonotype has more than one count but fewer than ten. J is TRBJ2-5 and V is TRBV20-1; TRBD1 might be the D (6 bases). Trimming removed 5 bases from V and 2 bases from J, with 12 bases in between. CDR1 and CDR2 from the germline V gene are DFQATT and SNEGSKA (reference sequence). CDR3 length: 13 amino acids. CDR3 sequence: CSAPQTGQETQYF. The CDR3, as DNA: TGCAGTGCTCCCCAGACAGGACAAGAGACCCAGTACTTC.

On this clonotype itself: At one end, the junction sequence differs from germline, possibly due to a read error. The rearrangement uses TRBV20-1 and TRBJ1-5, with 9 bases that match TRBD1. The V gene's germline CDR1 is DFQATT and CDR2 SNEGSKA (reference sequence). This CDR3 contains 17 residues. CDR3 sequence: CCAREPGTGSLGQPQHF. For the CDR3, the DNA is TGCTGTGCTAGAGAGCCCGGGACAGGGTCCCTCGGTCAGCCCCAGCATTTT.

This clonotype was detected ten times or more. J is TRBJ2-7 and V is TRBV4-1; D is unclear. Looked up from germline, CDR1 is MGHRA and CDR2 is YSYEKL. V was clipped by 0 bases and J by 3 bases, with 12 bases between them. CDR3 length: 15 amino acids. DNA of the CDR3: TGCGCCAGCAGCCAAGAACACAGTGGTCTCTACGAGCAGTACTTC. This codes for CASSQEHSGLYEQYF.

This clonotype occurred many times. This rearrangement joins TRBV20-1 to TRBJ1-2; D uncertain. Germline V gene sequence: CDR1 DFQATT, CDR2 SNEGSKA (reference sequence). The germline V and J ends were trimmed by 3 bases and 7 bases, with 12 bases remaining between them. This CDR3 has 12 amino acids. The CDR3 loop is CSASSDVGGYTF. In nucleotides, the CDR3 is TGCAGTGCTAGCAGCGACGTGGGTGGCTACACCTTC.

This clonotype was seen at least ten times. CDR3 residues: CASSRQKMETQYF. CDR3 DNA sequence: TGCGCCAGCAGCCGACAGAAAATGGAGACCCAGTACTTC. V is TRBV5-1 and J is TRBJ2-5; weak D call: TRBD1 (5 bases). V was clipped by 4 bases and J by 5 bases, with 12 bases between them. The CDR3 consists of 13 residues. Looked up from germline, CDR1 is SGHRS and CDR2 is YFSETQ.

The DNA of the CDR3 is TGTGCCAGCAGCCAAGGACAGAAATATTCACCCCTCCACTTT. Translating it yields CASSQGQKYSPLHF. The chain recombines TRBV3-1 with TRBJ1-6; D is perhaps TRBD1 (5 bases). Germline CDR1 reads LGHDT; CDR2 reads YNNKEL (reference sequence). V was cut by 1 base and J by 8 bases, with 9 bases left in between. CDR3 size: 14 residues. Full variable domain (outside the CDR3, taken from reference TRBV3-1 and TRBJ1-6): DTAVSQTPKYLVTQMGNDKSIKCEQNLGHDTMYWYKQDSKKFLKIMFSYNNKELIINETVPNRFSPKSPDKAHLNLHINSLELGDSAVYFCASSQGQKYSPLHFGNGTRLTVT.

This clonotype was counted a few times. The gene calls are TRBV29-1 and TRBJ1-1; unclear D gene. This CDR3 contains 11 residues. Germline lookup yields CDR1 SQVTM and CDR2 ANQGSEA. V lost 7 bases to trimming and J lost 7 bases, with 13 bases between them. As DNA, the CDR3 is TGCAGCGCCCGACCTCTGGATGAAGCTTTCTTT. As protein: CSARPLDEAFF.

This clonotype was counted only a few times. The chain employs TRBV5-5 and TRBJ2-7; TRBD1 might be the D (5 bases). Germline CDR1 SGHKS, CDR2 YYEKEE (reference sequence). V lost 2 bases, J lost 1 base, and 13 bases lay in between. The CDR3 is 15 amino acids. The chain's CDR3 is CASSFRIAGSYEQYF. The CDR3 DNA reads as TGTGCCAGCAGCTTCCGCATAGCAGGGTCCTACGAGCAGTACTTC.

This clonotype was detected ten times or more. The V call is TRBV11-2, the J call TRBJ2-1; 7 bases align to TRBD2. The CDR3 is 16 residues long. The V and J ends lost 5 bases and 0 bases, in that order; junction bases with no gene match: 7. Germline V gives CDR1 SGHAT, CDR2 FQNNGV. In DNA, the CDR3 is TGTGCCAGCAGCGGTGCTAGCGGCCCCTCCTACAATGAGCAGTTCTTC. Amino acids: CASSGASGPSYNEQFF.

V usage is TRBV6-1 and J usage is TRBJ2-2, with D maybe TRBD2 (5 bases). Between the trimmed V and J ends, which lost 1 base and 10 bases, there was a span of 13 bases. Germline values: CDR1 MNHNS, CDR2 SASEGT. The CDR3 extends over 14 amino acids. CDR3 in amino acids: CASSEGLRLAELFF. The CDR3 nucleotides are TGTGCCAGCAGTGAAGGGCTACGGCTAGCGGAGCTGTTTTTT.

The CDR3 region has the DNA TGTGCCACCAGTGATTTGCCCAGGGACGGGGAGCTGTTTTTT. Translating gives CATSDLPRDGELFF. The V call is TRBV24-1, the J call TRBJ2-2; D possibly corresponds to TRBD1 (5 bases). This CDR3 contains 14 residues. The V and J ends lost 0 bases and 7 bases respectively, with 8 bases between them. The V gene's germline CDR1 is KGHDR and CDR2 SFDVKD.

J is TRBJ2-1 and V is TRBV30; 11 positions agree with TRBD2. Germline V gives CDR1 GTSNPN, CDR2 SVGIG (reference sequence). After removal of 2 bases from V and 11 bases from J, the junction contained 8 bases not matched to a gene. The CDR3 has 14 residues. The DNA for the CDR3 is TGTGCCTGGAGTAGGACTAGCGGGCGGGGGCAGCAGTTCTTC. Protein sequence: CAWSRTSGRGQQFF.

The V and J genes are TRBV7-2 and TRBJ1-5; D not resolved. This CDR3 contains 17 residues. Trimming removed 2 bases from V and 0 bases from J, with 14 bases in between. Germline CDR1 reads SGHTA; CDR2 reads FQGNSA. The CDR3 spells CASSLNWGGYSNQPQHF. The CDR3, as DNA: TGTGCCAGCAGCTTAAATTGGGGTGGGTATAGCAATCAGCCCCAGCATTTT.

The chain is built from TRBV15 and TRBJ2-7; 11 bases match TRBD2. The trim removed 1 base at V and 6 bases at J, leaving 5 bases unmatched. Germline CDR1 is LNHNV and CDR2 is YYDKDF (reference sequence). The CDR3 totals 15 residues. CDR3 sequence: CATSRVAGGPLEQYF. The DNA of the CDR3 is TGTGCCACCAGCAGAGTAGCGGGAGGGCCTCTCGAGCAGTACTTC.

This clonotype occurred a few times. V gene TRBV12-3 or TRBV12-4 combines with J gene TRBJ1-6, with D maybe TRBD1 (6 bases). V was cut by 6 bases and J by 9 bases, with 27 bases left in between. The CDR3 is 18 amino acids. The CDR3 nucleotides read TGTGCCAGCAGCAAAACCGGGGGCAGAACTTTCCCAATTTCACCCCTCCACTTT. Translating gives CASSKTGGRTFPISPLHF.

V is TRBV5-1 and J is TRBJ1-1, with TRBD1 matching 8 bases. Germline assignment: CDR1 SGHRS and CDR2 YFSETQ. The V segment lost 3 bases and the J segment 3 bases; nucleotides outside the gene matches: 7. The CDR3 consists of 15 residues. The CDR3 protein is CASSYLQGVDTEAFF. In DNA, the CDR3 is TGCGCCAGCAGCTATCTACAGGGGGTGGACACTGAAGCTTTCTTT.